Each of the 29 T cell receptor beta chains below was sequenced from the same sample in a study of blood T cell repertoires in COVID-19. The protocol was immunoSEQ multiplex PCR, while the TCRdb copy is restricted to in-frame clones and leaves out a portion. The table records about 160,000 clones, over 75% of them present only once. The source material was peripheral blood. These receptors all stem from a man aged 70 or older with acute or convalescent COVID-19.

This clone was detected only a few times. The rearrangement links TRBV4-2 to TRBJ2-2, with 10 positions matching TRBD1. CDR1 and CDR2 from the germline V gene are LGHNA and YNFKEQ. V was clipped by 2 bases and J by 3 bases; unmatched bases: 6. This CDR3 has 17 amino acids. As DNA, the CDR3 is TGTGCCAGCAGCCAACATACCGGGACAGGGGACACCGGGGAGCTGTTTTTT. This translates into CASSQHTGTGDTGELFF.

This rearrangement joins TRBV5-1 to TRBJ1-2; tentatively, D is TRBD1 (6 bases). The V end was cut by 4 bases, the J end by 2 bases, with 9 bases between. Germline V gene sequence: CDR1 SGHRS, CDR2 YFSETQ. The CDR3 is 13 residues long. The DNA of the CDR3 is TGCGCCAGCAGCCCCGGACAGAACTATGGCTACACCTTC. Amino acids: CASSPGQNYGYTF.

The gene calls are TRBV24-1 and TRBJ2-3, with a possible D match to TRBD2 (5 bases). Germline V gene sequence: CDR1 KGHDR, CDR2 SFDVKD. V lost 7 bases, J lost 4 bases, and 11 bases lay in between. This CDR3 contains 13 residues. The CDR3 DNA reads TGTGCCACCAGCCCTAGCCGCGCAGATACGCAGTATTTT. Translation: CATSPSRADTQYF.

This clone was seen once. The J gene is TRBJ2-3, the V gene TRBV11-3; D possibly corresponds to TRBD2 (6 bases). Germline CDR1 reads SGHNT; CDR2 reads YENEEA. The V gene lost 5 bases and the J gene lost 6 bases, with 12 bases spanning the gap. The CDR3 spans 13 residues. The CDR3 here is CASSPFRGDTQYF. CDR3 coding DNA: TGTGCCAGCAGCCCTTTCCGGGGGGATACGCAGTATTTT.

The chain employs TRBV5-1 and TRBJ2-7; a weak D match, TRBD1 (5 bases). This CDR3 is built from 15 residues. With 4 bases removed from V and 2 bases from J, the gap between germline ends came to 16 bases. Germline CDR1 is SGHRS and CDR2 is YFSETQ. CDR3 sequence reads: CASSPRQGVTYEQYF. CDR3 in DNA: TGCGCCAGCAGCCCTCGGCAGGGCGTTACCTACGAGCAGTACTTC.

J is TRBJ2-4 and V is TRBV19; TRBD1 is a possible D gene (5 bases). Germline assignment: CDR1 LNHDA and CDR2 SQIVND (reference sequence). There are 15 residues in the CDR3. The ends were cut back, 0 bases at V and 6 bases at J, with 12 bases in the middle. The CDR3 loop is CASSIDQGNLNIQYF. CDR3 DNA: TGTGCCAGTAGTATAGATCAGGGAAACCTAAACATTCAGTACTTC.

The chain joins TRBV6-6 to TRBJ2-3; 15 bases are a match to TRBD2. The germline V gene encodes CDR1 MNHNY and CDR2 SVGAGI (reference sequence). CDR3 length: 20 residues. Unmatched junction bases numbered 15, after V lost 6 bases and J lost 2 bases. The CDR3 DNA follows: TGTGCCAGCAGACGAACCGTGGGACTAGCGGGGGGCAAACTCACAGATACGCAGTATTTT. Its protein product is CASRRTVGLAGGKLTDTQYF.

The chain recombines TRBV12-2 with TRBJ2-3; the tabulated D call, TRBD1, remains unverified against the DNA. TRBV12-2 is a known pseudogene. The CDR3 is 15 residues long. The CDR3 DNA sequence: TGTGCAAGTCGCTTAGTGGACAGGGCAACAGATACGCAGTATTTT. Translated, it gives CASRLVDRATDTQYF.

This clone was counted once. V and J are TRBV5-1 and TRBJ2-2; TRBD2 matches 9 bases. The CDR3 loop spans 16 amino acids. CDR1 and CDR2 (germline): SGHRS, YFSETQ. The V segment lost 5 bases and the J segment 4 bases; nucleotides outside the gene matches: 9. The CDR3 protein is CASSGSGSSRTGELFF. DNA for the CDR3: TGCGCCAGCAGTGGTAGCGGGAGTAGTCGCACCGGGGAGCTGTTTTTT.

This clone was observed a single time. The chain uses TRBV14 and TRBJ1-5, with D unclear. The ends were cut back, 4 bases at V and 1 base at J, with 5 bases in the middle. Germline lookup yields CDR1 SGHDN and CDR2 FVKESK. The CDR3 sequence is 13 residues long. CDR3 bases: TGTGCCAGCAGCCTTCAGAGCAATCAGCCCCAGCATTTT. Its protein product is CASSLQSNQPQHF.

This chain links TRBV11-2 with TRBJ2-3; TRBD2 agrees at 7 bases. The CDR3 runs to 16 residues. Per germline, CDR1 SGHAT and CDR2 FQNNGV. V shed 6 bases and J 2 bases; nucleotides not matched to a gene: 11. CDR3 region: CASSLQASGNTDTQYF. CDR3 DNA: TGTGCCAGCAGTCTACAGGCCAGCGGGAACACAGATACGCAGTATTTT.

This sequence joins TRBV5-1 and TRBJ2-5, with 9 bases lining up with TRBD1. Germline V gives CDR1 SGHRS, CDR2 YFSETQ. V lost 3 bases and J lost 5; bases outside the gene matches: 8. The CDR3 is 15 residues long. CDR3 loop: CASSSSGTGSETQYF. In nucleotides, the CDR3 is TGCGCCAGCAGCTCCTCCGGGACAGGGTCGGAGACCCAGTACTTC. The whole variable domain, remainder taken from reference TRBV5-1 and TRBJ2-5, is KAGVTQTPRYLIKTRGQQVTLSCSPISGHRSVSWYQQTPGQGLQFLFEYFSETQRNKGNFPGRFSGRQFSNSRSEMNVSTLELGDSALYLCASSSSGTGSETQYFGPGTRLLVL.

This chain connects TRBV28 to TRBJ1-1; D not certain. The CDR3 covers 15 residues. The germline V gene has CDR1 MDHEN and CDR2 SYDVKM. Trimming left V 5 bases short and J 0 bases short, with 13 bases between. The CDR3 loop reads CASSPPNRVNTEAFF. In DNA form, the CDR3 reads TGTGCCAGCAGTCCCCCTAATCGGGTGAACACTGAAGCTTTCTTT.

The chain uses TRBV6-2 or TRBV6-3 and TRBJ2-7; 9 bases align to TRBD1. The CDR3 loop spans 15 amino acids. CDR1 is MNHEY, CDR2 SVGEGT, per germline. With V trimmed by 2 bases and J by 4 bases, 6 bases remained unmatched. DNA of the CDR3: TGTGCCAGCAGTTACGAGACAGGGGGTCGTTACGAGCAGTACTTC. It codes for CASSYETGGRYEQYF.

This chain connects TRBV10-3 to TRBJ2-2; TRBD1 agrees at 7 bases. V gave up 11 bases and J gave up 8 bases; unmatched junction bases: 8. The CDR3 extends over 12 amino acids. Looked up from germline, CDR1 is ENHRY and CDR2 is SYGVKD. CDR3 nucleotides: TGTGCCGCAAAGACAGGGTTTGGGGAGCTGTTTTTT. Residues: CAAKTGFGELFF.

The chain combines TRBV5-1 with TRBJ2-3; no firm D call. Germline CDR1 and CDR2: SGHRS and YFSETQ. CDR3 size: 12 residues. Trimming removed 5 bases from V and 1 base from J, with 5 bases in between. The CDR3 spells CASRVGTDTQYF. CDR3 bases: TGCGCCAGCAGGGTAGGCACAGATACGCAGTATTTT.

V and J are TRBV27 and TRBJ1-2, with D possibly being TRBD1 (6 bases). Germline CDR1 reads MNHEY; CDR2 reads SMNVEV (reference sequence). The CDR3 length is 12 residues. Trimming pared 5 bases from V and 2 bases from J, leaving 6 bases between. The chain's CDR3 is CASSGQNYGYTF. The CDR3 DNA sequence: TGTGCCAGCAGTGGACAGAACTATGGCTACACCTTC.

A few counts support this clone. This chain links TRBV5-8 with TRBJ2-7; D ambiguous. Deletions cut 3 bases from V and 4 bases from J, with 11 bases between. The CDR3 is made up of 13 amino acids. Germline V gives CDR1 SGHTS, CDR2 YDEGEE. CDR3 amino acids: CASSSILFYEQYF. CDR3 coding DNA: TGTGCCAGCAGCTCGATACTGTTTTACGAGCAGTACTTC. The full variable domain, with the rest looked up from reference TRBV5-8 and TRBJ2-7, is EAGVTQSPTHLIKTRGQQATLRCSPISGHTSVYWYQQALGLGLQFLLWYDEGEERNRGNFPPRFSGRQFPNYSSELNVNALELEDSALYLCASSSILFYEQYFGPGTRLTVT.

The chain couples TRBV6-4 to TRBJ1-2; unclear D gene. V lost 3 bases and J 7 bases, leaving 9 bases between the germline ends. The CDR3 is made up of 12 amino acids. From germline, CDR1 is MRHNA and CDR2 SNTAGT. In DNA form, the CDR3 reads TGTGCCAGCAGTGATACGGGGAGTGGCTACACCTTC. It specifies CASSDTGSGYTF.

The V and J genes are TRBV9 and TRBJ2-5; TRBD2 agrees at 12 bases. The CDR3 consists of 16 residues. Germline CDR1 and CDR2: SGDLS and YYNGEE. V shed 3 bases, J shed 5 bases, and the junction held 8 bases outside the gene matches. In DNA form, the CDR3 reads TGTGCCAGCAGCGGCCTAGCGGGAGGGCCAAGGGAGACCCAGTACTTC. Its translation is CASSGLAGGPRETQYF.

The V gene is TRBV3-1 (or the pseudogene TRBV3-2), the J gene TRBJ2-3; possible D gene TRBD2, 7 bases. The CDR3 covers 12 residues. Trimming pared 0 bases from V and 10 bases from J, leaving 8 bases between. Germline CDR1 LGHDT, CDR2 YNNKEL (reference sequence). This chain's CDR3 is CASSQEGGPQYF. CDR3 DNA sequence: TGTGCCAGCAGCCAAGAGGGGGGGCCGCAGTATTTT.

The chain links TRBV11-1 to TRBJ2-5, with D tentatively TRBD2 (6 bases). V lost 5 bases to trimming and J lost 5 bases, with 12 bases between them. This CDR3 is 13 amino acids long. The germline V gene encodes CDR1 SGHAT and CDR2 FQDESV (reference sequence). The CDR3: CASSQGTVETQYF. The CDR3, as DNA: TGTGCCAGCAGCCAAGGGACTGTGGAGACCCAGTACTTC.

This clone showed up just once. The chain employs TRBV28 and TRBJ2-7; 15 bases map to TRBD2. Losses at the gene ends were 8 bases for V and 2 bases for J; bases not matched to a gene: 16. The CDR3 is 19 residues long. Germline V gene data show CDR1 as MDHEN and CDR2 as SYDVKM. The CDR3 here is CASHNPRPGTSGRPYEQYF. The CDR3 DNA is TGTGCCAGCCACAACCCCCGTCCCGGGACTAGCGGGAGGCCCTACGAGCAGTACTTC.

This chain links TRBV9 with TRBJ2-7; TRBD2 agrees at 13 bases. Germline V CDR1 and CDR2: SGDLS, YYNGEE. The CDR3 runs to 16 residues. The J segment lost 5 bases and the V segment lost 0 bases, leaving 5 bases of the junction unmatched. The CDR3 DNA follows: TGTGCCAGCAGCGTAGGAGGACTAGCGGGAGTGCACGAGCAGTACTTC. This translates into CASSVGGLAGVHEQYF.

This clone was recorded a few times. The V gene is TRBV7-9, the J gene TRBJ1-2; the match to TRBD1 covers 8 bases. The length of the CDR3 is 13 residues. Per the germline V gene, CDR1 is SEHNR and CDR2 is FQNEAQ (reference sequence). The V gene end was trimmed by 3 bases and the J gene end by 9 bases; junction bases not matched to a gene: 6. Written as DNA, the CDR3 is TGTGCCAGCAGCTTCACCGGGACAGGAAGCTACACCTTC. This sequence encodes CASSFTGTGSYTF.

The V call is TRBV28, the J call TRBJ2-5, with 14 positions matching TRBD2. Trimming took 6 bases from V and 5 from J; bases not matched to a gene: 5. The CDR3 spans 15 residues. CDR1 and CDR2 (germline): MDHEN, SYDVKM. CDR3 DNA: TGTGCCAGCAGAACGGGACTAGCGGGAGAGGAGACCCAGTACTTC. This sequence encodes CASRTGLAGEETQYF.

In DNA, the CDR3 is TGTGCCAGCAGTTCAGGCGGGAGCACAGATACGCAGTATTTT. It specifies CASSSGGSTDTQYF. This chain uses TRBV6-6 with TRBJ2-3; the D gene is possibly TRBD2 (5 bases). This CDR3 region has 14 residues. Germline-derived CDR1 and CDR2 are MNHNY and SVGAGI (reference sequence). With 4 bases removed from V and 0 bases from J, the gap between germline ends came to 8 bases.

This sequence joins TRBV19 and TRBJ2-3; 11 positions agree with TRBD2. V lost 5 bases and J lost 2; bases outside the gene matches: 6. The CDR3 loop spans 16 amino acids. CDR1 is LNHDA and CDR2 is SQIVND in the germline V gene (reference sequence). The CDR3 DNA reads as TGTGCCAGTAGTGCGGGACTAGCGGACATCACAGATACGCAGTATTTT. Amino acid sequence: CASSAGLADITDTQYF.

The V gene is TRBV30, the J gene TRBJ1-2; unclear D gene. The germline CDR1 and CDR2 sequences are GTSNPN and SVGIG (reference sequence). Trimming cost V 1 base and J 1 base, with 4 bases left between them. CDR3 length: 12 residues. CDR3: CAWSDGNYGYTF. The CDR3 DNA reads as TGTGCCTGGAGTGACGGTAACTATGGCTACACCTTC.